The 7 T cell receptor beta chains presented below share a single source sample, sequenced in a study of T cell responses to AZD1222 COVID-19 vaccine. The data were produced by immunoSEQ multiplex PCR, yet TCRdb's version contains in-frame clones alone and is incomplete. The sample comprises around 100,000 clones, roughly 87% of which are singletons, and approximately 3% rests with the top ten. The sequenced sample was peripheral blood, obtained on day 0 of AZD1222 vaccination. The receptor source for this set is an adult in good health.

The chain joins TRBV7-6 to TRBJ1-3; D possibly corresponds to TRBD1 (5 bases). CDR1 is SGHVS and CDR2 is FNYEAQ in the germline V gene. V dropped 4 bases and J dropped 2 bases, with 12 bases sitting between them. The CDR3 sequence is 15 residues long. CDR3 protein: CASSSPQGAGNTIYF. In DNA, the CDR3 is TGTGCCAGCAGCTCACCCCAAGGGGCTGGAAACACCATATATTTT.

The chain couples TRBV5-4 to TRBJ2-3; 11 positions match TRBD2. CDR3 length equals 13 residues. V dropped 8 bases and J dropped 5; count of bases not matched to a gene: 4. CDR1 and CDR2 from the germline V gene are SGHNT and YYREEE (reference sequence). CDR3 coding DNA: TGTGCCAGTACTAGCGGGGGAGGAGATACGCAGTATTTT. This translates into CASTSGGGDTQYF.

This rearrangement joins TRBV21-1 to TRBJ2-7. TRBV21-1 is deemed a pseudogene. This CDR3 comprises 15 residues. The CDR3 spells CASSEWPGSKGEQYV. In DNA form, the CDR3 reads TGTGCCAGCAGCGAGTGGCCGGGTTCCAAGGGCGAGCAGTACGTC.

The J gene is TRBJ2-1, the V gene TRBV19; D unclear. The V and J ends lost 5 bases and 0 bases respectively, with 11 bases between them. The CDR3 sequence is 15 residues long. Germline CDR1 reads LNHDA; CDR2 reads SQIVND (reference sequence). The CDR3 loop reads CASSPRYDSYNEQFF. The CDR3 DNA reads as TGTGCCAGTAGTCCCCGCTATGACTCCTACAATGAGCAGTTCTTC. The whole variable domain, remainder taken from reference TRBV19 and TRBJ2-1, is DGGITQSPKYLFRKEGQNVTLSCEQNLNHDAMYWYRQDPGQGLRLIYYSQIVNDFQKGDIAEGYSVSREKKESFPLTVTSAQKNPTAFYLCASSPRYDSYNEQFFGPGTRLTVL.

The CDR3 DNA reads as TGTGCCAGCAGTTACTCGATACGGCCGACACCCTACGAGCAGTACTTC. This gives the protein CASSYSIRPTPYEQYF. The chain employs TRBV6-2 or TRBV6-3 and TRBJ2-7; unclear D gene. V was cut by 0 bases and J by 2 bases, with 14 bases left in between. CDR1 is MNHEY, CDR2 SVGEGT, per germline. The CDR3 covers 16 residues.

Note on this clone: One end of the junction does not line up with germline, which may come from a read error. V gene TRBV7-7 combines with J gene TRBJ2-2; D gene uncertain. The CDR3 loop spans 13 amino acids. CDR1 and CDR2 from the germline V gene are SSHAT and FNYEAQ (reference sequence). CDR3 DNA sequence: TGTGCTAGCAGCCCCCTTAGAGCCGGGGAGCTGTTTTTT. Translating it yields CASSPLRAGELFF.

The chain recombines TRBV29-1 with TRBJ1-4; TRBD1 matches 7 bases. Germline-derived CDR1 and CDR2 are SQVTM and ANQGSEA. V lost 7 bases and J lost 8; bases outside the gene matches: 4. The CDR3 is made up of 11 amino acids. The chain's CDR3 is CSGLTGEKLFF. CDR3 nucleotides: TGCAGCGGACTGACAGGGGAAAAACTGTTTTTT.